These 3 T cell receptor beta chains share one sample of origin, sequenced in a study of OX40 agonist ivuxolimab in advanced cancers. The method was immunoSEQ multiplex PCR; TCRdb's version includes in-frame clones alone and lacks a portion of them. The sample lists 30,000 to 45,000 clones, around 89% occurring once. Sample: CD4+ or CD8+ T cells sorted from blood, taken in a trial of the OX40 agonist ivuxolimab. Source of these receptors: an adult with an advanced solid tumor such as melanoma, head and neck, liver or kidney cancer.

The CDR3 loop is CASSIGPLYEQYF. DNA for the CDR3: TGTGCCAGCAGCATCGGGCCGCTCTACGAGCAGTACTTC. The genes are TRBV14 and TRBJ2-7, with D uncertain. The CDR3 is made up of 13 amino acids. Trimming took off 5 bases at V and 3 bases at J, with 11 bases between the two ends. Per the germline V gene, CDR1 is SGHDN and CDR2 is FVKESK.

The CDR3 nucleotides are TGTGCCAGCAGCTCCGGGACAGGGAGGAACTATGGCTACACCTTC. This codes for CASSSGTGRNYGYTF. The rearrangement uses TRBV7-2 and TRBJ1-2, with 9 bases matching TRBD1. Germline assignment: CDR1 SGHTA and CDR2 FQGNSA. The CDR3 has 15 amino acids. V lost 4 bases, J lost 2 bases, and 5 bases stayed unmatched.

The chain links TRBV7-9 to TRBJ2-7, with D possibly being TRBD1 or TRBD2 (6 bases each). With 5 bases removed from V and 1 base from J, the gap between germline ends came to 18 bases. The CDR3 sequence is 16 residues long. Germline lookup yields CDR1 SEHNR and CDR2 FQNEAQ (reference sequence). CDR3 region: CASSPGMGGVSYEQYF. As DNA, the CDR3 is TGTGCCAGCAGCCCGGGGATGGGGGGCGTTTCCTACGAGCAGTACTTC.